Listed below are T cell receptor beta chains from one sample, sequenced in a study of PD-L1 blockade in urothelial cancer. Profiled with immunoSEQ multiplex PCR; TCRdb holds only in-frame clones, not every one. The sample lists roughly 60,000 clones, approximately 80% occurring once. The sequencing used PBMCs, collected around atezolizumab (anti-PD-L1) treatment. The receptors were gathered from a man aged 70 or older with urothelial cancer. CDR3s include the opening cysteine and the closing phenylalanine or tryptophan. A D gene is named only where the DNA matches it firmly. Clone size is not always given. Where it is, it says once, few, many or a class for expanded clones.

d_gene	v_gene	abundance	j_gene	len	CDR3aa	CDR3nt
.	TRBV5-4	.	TRBJ2-6	16	CASSLALGTGANVLTF	TGTGCCAGCAGCTTGGCTCTCGGTACTGGGGCCAACGTCCTGACTTTC
TRBD1	TRBV10-3	.	TRBJ1-2	12	CATGQGAYGYTF	TGTGCCACCGGACAGGGGGCCTATGGCTACACCTTC
.	TRBV28	few	TRBJ1-4	15	CASTRRQDANEKLFF	TGTGCCAGCACCCGTCGACAGGACGCTAATGAAAAACTGTTTTTT
.	TRBV29-1	.	TRBJ2-2	12	CSARASTGELFF	TGCAGCGCCCGAGCCTCCACCGGGGAGCTGTTTTTT
.	TRBV5-1	.	TRBJ2-4	16	CASSLAVSSEKNIQYF	TGCGCCAGCAGCTTGGCCGTGTCTAGCGAGAAAAACATTCAGTACTTC
TRBD1	TRBV20-1	.	TRBJ1-2	11	CSRQGNYGYTF	TGCAGCCGACAGGGAAACTATGGCTACACCTTC
.	TRBV30	.	TRBJ1-6	14	CALREGLYNSPLHF	TGTGCCTTGCGAGAGGGACTCTATAATTCACCCCTCCACTTT
TRBD1	TRBV2	.	TRBJ1-4	15	CASSETGTGDEKLFF	TGTGCCAGCAGTGAAACCGGGACAGGGGATGAAAAACTGTTTTTT
TRBD2	TRBV5-1	.	TRBJ2-5	17	CASSKGTSGRRRETQYF	TGCGCCAGCAGCAAAGGGACTAGCGGGAGGAGGAGGGAGACCCAGTACTTC
.	TRBV18	.	TRBJ2-2	16	CASSPRAAGNTGELFF	TGTGCCAGCTCACCAAGGGCGGCGGGAAACACCGGGGAGCTGTTTTTT
.	TRBV5-1	.	TRBJ2-2	17	CASSLGSGDYNTGELFF	TGCGCCAGCAGCTTGGGGTCAGGGGACTATAACACCGGGGAGCTGTTTTTT
TRBD2	TRBV10-2	.	TRBJ2-1	15	CASRASGSAFNEQFF	TGCGCCAGCAGGGCTAGCGGGAGCGCGTTCAATGAGCAGTTCTTC
.	TRBV6-6	.	TRBJ1-2	14	CASSYSQDYYGYTF	TGTGCCAGCAGTTACTCACAGGATTACTATGGCTACACCTTC
.	TRBV19	.	TRBJ2-7	17	CASSIGAETTGPNEQYF	TGTGCCAGTAGTATTGGGGCGGAAACGACAGGTCCCAACGAGCAGTACTTC
TRBD1	TRBV15	few	TRBJ1-2	16	CATSRRGGQGIYGYTF	TGTGCCACCAGCAGGAGGGGGGGACAGGGGATTTATGGCTACACCTTC
.	TRBV28	.	TRBJ1-5	11	CASGSNQPQHF	TGTGCCAGCGGCAGCAATCAGCCCCAGCATTTT
.	TRBV10-3	few	TRBJ1-5	14	CAISVQGEDQPQHF	TGTGCCATCAGCGTACAAGGAGAAGATCAGCCCCAGCATTTT
TRBD2	TRBV19	.	TRBJ2-2	14	CASKGLAVSGELFF	TGTGCCAGTAAGGGACTAGCGGTGAGCGGGGAGCTGTTTTTT
TRBD1	TRBV6-6	.	TRBJ1-2	15	CASSHRQGRNYGYTF	TGTGCCAGCAGTCACCGACAGGGGAGAAACTATGGCTACACCTTC
TRBD2	TRBV6-5	.	TRBJ2-7	11	CASAGGYEQYF	TGTGCCAGCGCGGGGGGCTACGAGCAGTACTTC
TRBD1	TRBV28	few	TRBJ1-2	15	CATADRGRGLDGYTF	TGTGCCACCGCCGACAGGGGGCGAGGTTTGGATGGCTACACCTTC
.	TRBV15	.	TRBJ1-2	15	CATSRDRITGYGYTF	TGTGCCACCAGCAGAGATAGGATTACAGGGTACGGCTACACCTTC
.	TRBV5-8	.	TRBJ1-2	12	CASSLTGPGYTF	TGTGCCAGCAGCTTGACAGGGCCGGGCTACACCTTC
.	TRBV21-1	.	TRBJ2-7	14	CASSKNRGSYEQYF	TGTGCCAGCAGCAAAAACAGGGGTTCCTACGAGCAGTACTTC
TRBD1	TRBV5-6	.	TRBJ1-6	16	CASSPGTGGANSPLHF	TGTGCCAGCAGCCCGGGCACAGGGGGCGCGAATTCACCCCTCCACTTT
.	TRBV4-1	.	TRBJ2-7	15	CASSQVLEGAYEQYF	TGCGCCAGCAGCCAAGTATTGGAGGGTGCATACGAGCAGTACTTC
.	TRBV7-2	once	TRBJ2-6	17	CASSLGRVRSGANVLTF	TGTGCCAGCAGCTTAGGGCGGGTGCGCTCTGGGGCCAACGTCCTGACTTTC